This TCR beta chain comes out of a study of a mutant IDH1 vaccine in newly diagnosed glioma. Study summary: Treated individuals were around 60% male and roughly 40% female, averaging about 42 years of age. Broader study findings: Over 85% of patients showed vaccine-induced immune responses across multiple MHC alleles.

The time point: baseline, week 1 (first vaccination visit). The sample's treatment: pre-vaccination baseline after standard-of-care therapy. The CDR3 has 15 amino acids. V trimming: 1 base; J trimming: 7 bases; junction bases outside the gene matches: 1. The V gene's germline CDR1 is SEHNR and CDR2 FQNEAQ (reference sequence). Measured with immunoSEQ multiplex PCR; TCRdb has only the in-frame clones, and not every one. The table lists approximately 25,000 clones, about 92% of them singletons. Regarding this clone: Its antigen is currently unknown.

Sequencing used PBMCs, obtained from a glioma patient treated with radiotherapy, temozolomide or both. The chain joins TRBV7-9 to TRBJ2-1, with TRBD2 matching over 13 bases. The source is a man aged 40-49 years with glioma. Written as DNA, the CDR3 is TGTGCCAGCAGCTTAGGGACTAGCGGGAGTAATGAGCAGTTCTTC. Residues: CASSLGTSGSNEQFF.